This T cell receptor beta chain was retrieved from a study of OX40 agonist ivuxolimab in advanced cancers. Study at large: Patient treatment consisted of intravenous ivuxolimab administration every 2 weeks at 0.01 to 10 mg/kg. Participants, 65% to 85% male, averaged around 64 years of age, ranging from about 23 to 79.

V dropped 2 bases and J dropped 3; count of bases not matched to a gene: 3. This CDR3 comprises 15 residues. The germline gives CDR1 ENHRY, CDR2 SYGVKD. Repertoires were generated with immunoSEQ multiplex PCR, while TCRdb's copy carries only in-frame clones and drops some. The sample has 70,000 or so clones; about 84% are singletons. This rearrangement joins TRBV10-3 to TRBJ2-2; TRBD2 aligns across 7 bases. This sample comprised CD4+ or CD8+ T cells sorted from blood, obtained in a trial of the OX40 agonist ivuxolimab. The source of this sequence is an adult with an advanced solid tumor such as melanoma, head and neck, liver or kidney cancer. CDR3 in amino acids: CAISEGGGDTGELFF. The DNA of the CDR3 is TGTGCCATCAGTGAGGGGGGAGGGGACACCGGGGAGCTGTTTTTT.